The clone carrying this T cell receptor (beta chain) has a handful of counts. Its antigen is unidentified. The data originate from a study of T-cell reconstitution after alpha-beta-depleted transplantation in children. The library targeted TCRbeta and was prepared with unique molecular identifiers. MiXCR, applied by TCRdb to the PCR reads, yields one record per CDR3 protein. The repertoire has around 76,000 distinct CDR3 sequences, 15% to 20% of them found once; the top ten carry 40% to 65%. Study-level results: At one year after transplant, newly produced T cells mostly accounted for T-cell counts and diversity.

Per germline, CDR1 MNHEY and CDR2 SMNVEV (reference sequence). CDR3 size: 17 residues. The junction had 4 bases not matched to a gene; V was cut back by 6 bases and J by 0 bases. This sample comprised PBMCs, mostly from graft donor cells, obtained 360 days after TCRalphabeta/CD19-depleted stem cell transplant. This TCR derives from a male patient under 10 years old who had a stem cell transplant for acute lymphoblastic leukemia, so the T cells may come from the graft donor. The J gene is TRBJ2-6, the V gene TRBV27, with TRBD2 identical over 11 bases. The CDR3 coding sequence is TGTGCCAGCAGCGTGACTAGCGGGATCTCTGGGGCCAACGTCCTGACTTTC. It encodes CASSVTSGISGANVLTF.